The 26 T cell receptor beta chains below were found in one sample sequenced in a study of metastatic and nonmetastatic thyroid tumors. No treatment of any kind had been given to any patient before thyroid surgery. Using MiXCR, TCRdb reanalyzed the PCR reads. The table records over 50,000 clones, roughly 29% of them present only once. The sequenced material came from blood. All receptors come from a female donor with papillary thyroid cancer or a benign thyroid nodule (not recorded which). Some clones in this sample may be carry-over from other donors' samples.

The chain carries TRBV5-4 and TRBJ2-3; 8 positions match TRBD1. Germline-derived CDR1 and CDR2 are SGHNT and YYREEE (reference sequence). V lost 2 bases, J lost 0 bases, and 5 bases stayed unmatched. The CDR3 runs 16 residues. CDR3 sequence: CASSFPGQASTDTQYF. CDR3 coding DNA: TGTGCCAGCAGCTTCCCGGGACAGGCTAGCACAGATACGCAGTATTTT.

The chain joins TRBV6-2 or TRBV6-3 to TRBJ2-1, with 7 bases that match TRBD2. The CDR3 covers 15 residues. V trimming: 7 bases; J trimming: 6 bases; junction bases outside the gene matches: 12. Germline V gives CDR1 MNHEY, CDR2 SVGEGT. DNA of the CDR3: TGTGCCAGCATACCTAGCGGAATAGGAGGCAATGAGCAGTTCTTC. Its protein product is CASIPSGIGGNEQFF.

This clone was detected only a few times. This chain connects TRBV6-1 to TRBJ1-3; the D is unclear. The CDR3 length is 11 residues. V was trimmed by 10 bases and J by 4 bases, leaving 8 bases between them. CDR1 and CDR2 (germline): MNHNS, SASEGT. The CDR3 bases are TGTGCCACAACACGGGGAAACACCATATATTTT. It yields the protein CATTRGNTIYF.

The V gene is TRBV7-8, the J gene TRBJ2-7, with 8 bases matching TRBD2. V trimming: 5 bases; J trimming: 7 bases; junction bases outside the gene matches: 13. There are 15 residues in the CDR3. Looked up from germline, CDR1 is SGHVS and CDR2 is FQNEAQ. The chain's CDR3 is CASSPDASGRSEQYF. The CDR3 bases are TGTGCCAGCAGCCCGGACGCAAGCGGGAGAAGTGAGCAGTACTTC.

Comment on this clone: The CDR3 carries no conserved terminal phenylalanine or tryptophan, so it likely arises from a read error. This chain links TRBV20-1 with TRBJ2-1; 9 nucleotides agree with TRBD2. The germline V gene encodes CDR1 DFQATT and CDR2 SNEGSKA (reference sequence). J lost 7 bases, V lost 1 base, and 8 bases had no gene match. The CDR3 covers 15 residues. The CDR3 nucleotides read TGCAGTGCTAGAGTAGCGGGAGCGGCAAGGAATGAGCAGTTCCTC. As protein: CSARVAGAARNEQFL.

V gene TRBV7-8 combines with J gene TRBJ1-2, with 9 bases lining up with TRBD1. The V segment lost 5 bases and the J segment 5 bases; nucleotides outside the gene matches: 9. The germline gives CDR1 SGHVS, CDR2 FQNEAQ. There are 15 residues in the CDR3. The CDR3 here is CASSPPADRGYGYTF. DNA for the CDR3: TGTGCCAGCAGCCCCCCGGCGGACAGGGGTTATGGCTACACCTTC.

The chain joins TRBV5-5 to TRBJ2-5; weak D call: TRBD1 (6 bases). Germline CDR1 and CDR2: SGHKS and YYEKEE (reference sequence). The CDR3 extends over 16 amino acids. Between the trimmed V and J ends, which lost 0 bases and 4 bases, there was a span of 16 bases. The CDR3 reads CASSLGQGTPPETQYF. The DNA for the CDR3 is TGTGCCAGCAGCTTGGGGCAGGGGACCCCCCCAGAGACCCAGTACTTC.

This clone has only a few counts. The CDR3 reads CASSQGQSGSGYTF. The CDR3, as DNA: TGTGCCAGTAGCCAAGGACAAAGCGGGTCGGGCTACACCTTC. The rearrangement uses TRBV19 and TRBJ1-2; maybe TRBD1 (5 bases). The CDR3 has 14 amino acids. V was trimmed by 6 bases and J by 8 bases, leaving 19 bases between them. From germline, CDR1 is LNHDA and CDR2 SQIVND (reference sequence). The variable domain in full, completed from reference TRBV19 and TRBJ1-2, reads DGGITQSPKYLFRKEGQNVTLSCEQNLNHDAMYWYRQDPGQGLRLIYYSQIVNDFQKGDIAEGYSVSREKKESFPLTVTSAQKNPTAFYLCASSQGQSGSGYTFGSGTRLTVV.

This clone was counted at least ten times. The chain joins TRBV7-2 to TRBJ2-5; a weak D match, TRBD1 (5 bases). The CDR3 covers 15 residues. Germline values: CDR1 SGHTA, CDR2 FQGNSA. Between the trimmed V and J ends, which lost 5 bases and 2 bases, there was a span of 15 bases. Here the CDR3 reads CASSPRTGRQETQYF. CDR3 nucleotides: TGTGCCAGCAGCCCCCGCACAGGACGGCAAGAGACCCAGTACTTC. The whole variable domain, remainder taken from reference TRBV7-2 and TRBJ2-5, is GAGVSQSPSNKVTEKGKDVELRCDPISGHTALYWYRQSLGQGLEFLIYFQGNSAPDKSGLPSDRFSAERTGGSVSTLTIQRTQQEDSAVYLCASSPRTGRQETQYFGPGTRLLVL.

This clone was counted many times. Other DNA sequences from this sample encode an identical CDR3 as well. This chain uses TRBV18 with TRBJ1-1; no clear D. V lost 1 base, J lost 0 bases, and 6 bases lay in between. Germline lookup yields CDR1 KGHSH and CDR2 LQKENI. The CDR3 has 14 amino acids. CDR3 in amino acids: CASSPQTVNTEAFF. The CDR3 DNA sequence: TGTGCCAGCTCACCACAGACGGTGAACACTGAAGCTTTCTTT. The whole variable domain, remainder taken from reference TRBV18 and TRBJ1-1, is NAGVMQNPRHLVRRRGQEARLRCSPMKGHSHVYWYRQLPEEGLKFMVYLQKENIIDESGMPKERFSAEFPKEGPSILRIQQVVRGDSAAYFCASSPQTVNTEAFFGQGTRLTVV.

The V call is TRBV7-2, the J call TRBJ2-7; 10 bases line up with TRBD2. J lost 7 bases, V lost 5 bases, and 11 bases had no gene match. Germline CDR1 SGHTA, CDR2 FQGNSA. This CDR3 is 15 amino acids long. CDR3 residues: CASSTRAGGPSEQYF. The CDR3 region has the DNA TGTGCCAGCAGCACCAGAGCGGGAGGGCCGAGTGAGCAGTACTTC. Supplemented by reference TRBV7-2 and TRBJ2-7, the full variable domain reads GAGVSQSPSNKVTEKGKDVELRCDPISGHTALYWYRQSLGQGLEFLIYFQGNSAPDKSGLPSDRFSAERTGGSVSTLTIQRTQQEDSAVYLCASSTRAGGPSEQYFGPGTRLTVT.

The CDR3 region is CASSYRGVGETQYF. CDR3 in DNA: TGTGCCAGCAGTTACCGGGGGGTAGGAGAGACCCAGTACTTC. V usage is TRBV6-2 or TRBV6-3 and J usage is TRBJ2-5; TRBD2 matches at 7 bases. The germline V gene has CDR1 MNHEY and CDR2 SVGEGT. V lost 2 bases to trimming and J lost 4 bases; unmatched junction nucleotides: 4. There are 14 residues in the CDR3.

The sample holds a few counts of this clone. The chain combines TRBV6-2 or TRBV6-3 with TRBJ1-1; D unresolved. Trimming took off 1 base at V and 10 bases at J, with 19 bases between the two ends. The CDR3 has 15 residues. CDR1 and CDR2 from the germline V gene are MNHEY and SVGEGT. CDR3 loop: CASSYFVANSKGAFF. The CDR3, as DNA: TGTGCCAGCAGTTACTTCGTCGCGAACTCTAAGGGAGCTTTCTTT.

This clone is labeled as medium-sized. The chain joins TRBV6-1 to TRBJ2-2; D possibly corresponds to TRBD1 (6 bases). This CDR3 contains 13 residues. Per the germline V gene, CDR1 is MNHNS and CDR2 is SASEGT. Trimming stripped 7 bases from V and 1 base from J, with 7 bases between. CDR3 protein: CASKQGNTGELFF. Here the CDR3 DNA reads TGTGCCAGCAAACAGGGGAACACCGGGGAGCTGTTTTTT.

At least ten counts were recorded for this clone. The chain links TRBV6-1 to TRBJ1-2; 9 bases are a match to TRBD1. The V segment lost 5 bases and the J segment 2 bases; nucleotides outside the gene matches: 6. The CDR3 spans 15 residues. CDR1 is MNHNS, CDR2 SASEGT, per germline. The CDR3 coding sequence is TGTGCCAGCAGTTCCGGGACAGGGCTGAACTATGGCTACACCTTC. Translated, it gives CASSSGTGLNYGYTF.

This clone occurred a few times. V gene TRBV25-1 combines with J gene TRBJ1-1; 7 bases are shared with TRBD1. The germline gives CDR1 MGHDK, CDR2 SYGVNS. There are 15 residues in the CDR3. V was pared by 5 bases and J by 0 bases, with 6 bases of the junction left unmatched. CDR3 protein: CASSIDREVNTEAFF. CDR3 DNA sequence: TGTGCCAGCAGTATAGACAGGGAGGTGAACACTGAAGCTTTCTTT.

This clone came up many times. The chain combines TRBV4-1 with TRBJ1-3; no reliable D call. The CDR3 runs to 20 residues. Between the trimmed V and J ends, which lost 2 bases and 2 bases, there was a span of 25 bases. Germline CDR1 and CDR2: MGHRA and YSYEKL. CDR3 in DNA: TGCGCCAGCAGCCAAAGGGTGGGATGGCCAAGGGATAAGCCTGGAAACACCATATATTTT. It is translated as CASSQRVGWPRDKPGNTIYF.

This clone was seen more than once but under ten times. V gene TRBV27 combines with J gene TRBJ2-7, with no clear D. The CDR3 is 15 amino acids. V lost 5 bases, J lost 0 bases, and 14 bases lay in between. Germline CDR1 is MNHEY and CDR2 is SMNVEV (reference sequence). CDR3 region: CASSRTSFSSYEQYF. The DNA for the CDR3 is TGTGCCAGCAGTCGAACATCATTTAGCTCCTACGAGCAGTACTTC.

The chain has TRBV19 and TRBJ2-7; D gene uncertain. The CDR3 has 13 residues. In germline, CDR1 is LNHDA, CDR2 SQIVND (reference sequence). Between the trimmed V and J ends, which lost 9 bases and 3 bases, there was a span of 15 bases. The CDR3 DNA reads TGTGCCAGACATGGTGGAACATACTACGAGCAGTACTTC. It encodes CARHGGTYYEQYF.

The rearrangement joins TRBV6-2 or TRBV6-3 to TRBJ2-1; D remains ambiguous. Germline CDR1 and CDR2: MNHEY and SVGEGT. CDR3 length equals 11 residues. V was cut by 4 bases and J by 7 bases, with 5 bases left in between. In DNA, the CDR3 is TGTGCCAGCAGTTCCCTGAATGAGCAGTTCTTC. Encoded protein: CASSSLNEQFF.

This clone was seen many times. The rearrangement joins TRBV18 to TRBJ2-7, with D unresolved. The CDR3 length is 12 residues. The V gene lost 3 bases and the J gene lost 3 bases, with 6 bases spanning the gap. The germline V gene encodes CDR1 KGHSH and CDR2 LQKENI. The CDR3 reads CASSPPNYEQYF. DNA of the CDR3: TGTGCCAGCTCACCCCCGAACTACGAGCAGTACTTC.

The J gene is TRBJ1-2, the V gene TRBV19, with a possible D match to TRBD1 (6 bases). V lost 5 bases and J 7 bases, leaving 20 bases between the germline ends. Per germline, CDR1 LNHDA and CDR2 SQIVND (reference sequence). The CDR3 covers 15 residues. In DNA, the CDR3 is TGTGCCAGTAGTCCCCGAGGGGGTGAGGTCGGTGGCTACACCTTC. This sequence encodes CASSPRGGEVGGYTF. Looking up the rest from reference TRBV19 and TRBJ1-2 gives the full variable domain: DGGITQSPKYLFRKEGQNVTLSCEQNLNHDAMYWYRQDPGQGLRLIYYSQIVNDFQKGDIAEGYSVSREKKESFPLTVTSAQKNPTAFYLCASSPRGGEVGGYTFGSGTRLTVV.

This chain links TRBV11-1 with TRBJ1-4; the D gene is possibly TRBD1 (5 bases). V was cut by 3 bases and J by 5 bases, with 10 bases left in between. CDR1 and CDR2 from the germline V gene are SGHAT and FQDESV (reference sequence). CDR3 size: 14 residues. The CDR3: CASSFAGGNEKLFF. CDR3 nucleotide sequence: TGTGCCAGCAGCTTCGCCGGGGGAAATGAAAAACTGTTTTTT. The full variable domain, with the rest looked up from reference TRBV11-1 and TRBJ1-4, is EAEVAQSPRYKITEKSQAVAFWCDPISGHATLYWYRQILGQGPELLVQFQDESVVDDSQLPKDRFSAERLKGVDSTLKIQPAELGDSAMYLCASSFAGGNEKLFFGSGTQLSVL.

The chain employs TRBV30 and TRBJ2-7; TRBD2 might be the D (5 bases). Trimming cost V 4 bases and J 1 base, with 11 bases left between them. The CDR3 consists of 13 residues. CDR1 is GTSNPN and CDR2 is SVGIG in the germline V gene (reference sequence). This CDR3 reads CAWNDEGSYEQYF. The CDR3 DNA is TGTGCCTGGAACGACGAGGGTTCCTACGAGCAGTACTTC. Drawing the rest from reference TRBV30 and TRBJ2-7, the complete variable domain is SQTIHQWPATLVQPVGSPLSLECTVEGTSNPNLYWYRQAAGRGLQLLFYSVGIGQISSEVPQNLSASRPQDRQFILSSKKLLLSDSGFYLCAWNDEGSYEQYFGPGTRLTVT.

There are a few counts of this clone. Other DNA sequences in this sample translate to the same CDR3. The chain links TRBV6-5 to TRBJ1-6; no reliable D call. Germline values: CDR1 MNHEY, CDR2 SVGAGI. CDR3 length: 14 amino acids. Trimming took 0 bases from V and 1 from J, leaving 1 base between them. The CDR3 DNA reads as TGTGCCAGCAGTTACTCTTCCTATAATTCACCCCTCCACTTT. Translating gives CASSYSSYNSPLHF.

The chain uses TRBV6-1 and TRBJ2-6; no definite D call. Germline values: CDR1 MNHNS, CDR2 SASEGT. V lost 7 bases to trimming and J lost 0 bases, with 13 bases between them. The CDR3 has 16 amino acids. Here the CDR3 DNA reads TGTGCCAGCAAGGGCCAGGCGTTCTCTGGGGCCAACGTCCTGACTTTC. It codes for CASKGQAFSGANVLTF.